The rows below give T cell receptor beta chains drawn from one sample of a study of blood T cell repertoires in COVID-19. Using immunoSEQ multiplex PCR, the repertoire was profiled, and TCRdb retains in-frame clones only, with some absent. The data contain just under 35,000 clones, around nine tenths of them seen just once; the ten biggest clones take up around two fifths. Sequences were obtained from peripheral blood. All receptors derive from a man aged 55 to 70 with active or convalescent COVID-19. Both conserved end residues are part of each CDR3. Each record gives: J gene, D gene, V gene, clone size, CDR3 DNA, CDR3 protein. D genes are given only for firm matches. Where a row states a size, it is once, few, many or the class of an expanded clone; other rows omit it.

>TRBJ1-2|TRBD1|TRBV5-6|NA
TGTGCCAGCAGCTCCGGGACAGGGTACTATGGCTACACCTTC
CASSSGTGYYGYTF
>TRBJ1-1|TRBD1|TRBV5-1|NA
TGCGCCAGCAGACAGGGGGCTGGGTATGGTGAAGCTTTCTTT
CASRQGAGYGEAFF
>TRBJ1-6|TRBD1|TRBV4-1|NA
TGCGCCAGCAGCCAAACGGGACAGGGGCAAAATTCACCCCTCCACTTT
CASSQTGQGQNSPLHF
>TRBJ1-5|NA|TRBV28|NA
TGTGCCAGCAGTTTTTACAGGGAGCATAGCAATCAGCCCCAGCATTTT
CASSFYREHSNQPQHF
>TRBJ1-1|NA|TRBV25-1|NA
TGTGCCAGCAGTTTCGTAGGGGGGAACACTGAAGCTTTCTTT
CASSFVGGNTEAFF
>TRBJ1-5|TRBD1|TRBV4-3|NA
TGCGCCAGCAGCCAACGAATTACAGGGGCGAGCAATCAGCCCCAGCATTTT
CASSQRITGASNQPQHF
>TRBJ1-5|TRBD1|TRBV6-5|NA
TGTGCCAGCAGCCCGGGACAGGGAGGTCAGCCCCAGCATTTT
CASSPGQGGQPQHF
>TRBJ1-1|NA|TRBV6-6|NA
TGTGCCAGCAGCATGGACAGCTCGAACACTGAAGCTTTCTTT
CASSMDSSNTEAFF
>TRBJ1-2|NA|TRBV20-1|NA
TGCAGTGCTAACCACAGGCATGGCTACACCTTC
CSANHRHGYTF
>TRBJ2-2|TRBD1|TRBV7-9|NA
TGTGCCAGCAGCTTCAAGGGGACAGGGAAAACCGGGGAGCTGTTTTTT
CASSFKGTGKTGELFF
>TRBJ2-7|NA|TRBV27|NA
TGTGCCAGCAGTTTTGGTGCCGGGACTGTTGCCTACGAGCAGTACTTC
CASSFGAGTVAYEQYF
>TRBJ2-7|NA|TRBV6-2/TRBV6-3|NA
TGTGCCAGCAGTTACCTCGCCCGCAGGGACGAGCAGTACTTC
CASSYLARRDEQYF
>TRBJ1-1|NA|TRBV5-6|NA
TGTGCCAGCAGCTTGGTCGGGGGTGAAGCTTTCTTT
CASSLVGGEAFF
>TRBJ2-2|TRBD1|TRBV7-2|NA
TGTGCCAGCAGCCCTCTCGGACAGGGGCGGGGCGGGGAGCTGTTTTTT
CASSPLGQGRGGELFF
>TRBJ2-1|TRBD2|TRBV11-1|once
TGTGCCAGCAGACCTACCGGGACTAGCGGCAATGAGCAGTTCTTC
CASRPTGTSGNEQFF
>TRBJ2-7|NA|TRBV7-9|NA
TGTGCCAGCAGCTTCAAGGACGGGAGCTCCTACGAGCAGTACTTC
CASSFKDGSSYEQYF
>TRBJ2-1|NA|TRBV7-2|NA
TGTGCCAGCAGCGTCGGGACATCCCGATACAATGAGCAGTTCTTC
CASSVGTSRYNEQFF
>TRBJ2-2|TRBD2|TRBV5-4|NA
TGTGCCAGCAGCATGGGAGTAGCGGGGCACACCGGGGAGCTGTTTTTT
CASSMGVAGHTGELFF
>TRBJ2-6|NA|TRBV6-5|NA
TGTGCCAGCAGCTGGACTCTCCTTGGGCCCAACGTCCTGACTTTC
CASSWTLLGPNVLTF
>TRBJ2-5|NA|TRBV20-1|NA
TGCAGTGCTAGAGATCTCTGGACCCAGTACTTC
CSARDLWTQYF
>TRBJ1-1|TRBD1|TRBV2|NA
TGTGCCAGCAGTGCCGGGACAGGGGAAGGAAAAGCTTTCTTT
CASSAGTGEGKAFF
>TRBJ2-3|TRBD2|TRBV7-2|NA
TGTGCCAGCAGCTTAGCAAAGCTAGCGGGGGGCCCAGATACGCAGTATTTT
CASSLAKLAGGPDTQYF
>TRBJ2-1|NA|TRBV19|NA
TGTGCCAGTAGGGGGGACTCCATCGAGCAGTTCTTC
CASRGDSIEQFF
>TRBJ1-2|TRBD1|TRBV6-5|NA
TGTGCCAGCAGTACACAGGGGGGGGGTGGCTACACCTTC
CASSTQGGGGYTF
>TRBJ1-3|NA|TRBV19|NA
TGTGCCAGTAGTATAGGAGGGATCCACTCTGGAAACACCATATATTTT
CASSIGGIHSGNTIYF
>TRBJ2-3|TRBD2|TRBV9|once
TGTGCCAGCAGCGCACTAGCGGGGCGCACAGATACGCAGTATTTT
CASSALAGRTDTQYF
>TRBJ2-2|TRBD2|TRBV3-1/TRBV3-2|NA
TGTGCCAGCAGCCAATGGGTGACTAGCGGGAGAGGTACCGGGGAGCTGTTTTTT
CASSQWVTSGRGTGELFF
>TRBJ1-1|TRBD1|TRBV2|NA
TGTGCCAGCAGTTGGGACAGGGAAAACACTGAAGCTTTCTTT
CASSWDRENTEAFF
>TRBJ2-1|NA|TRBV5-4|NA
TGTGCCAGCAGCAGCCAACAGGGCTCCTACAATGAGCAGTTCTTC
CASSSQQGSYNEQFF
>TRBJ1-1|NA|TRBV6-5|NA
TGTGCCAGCAGTTACGGGGGACATGTTAACACTGAAGCTTTCTTT
CASSYGGHVNTEAFF
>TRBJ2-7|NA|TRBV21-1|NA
TGTGCCAGCAGCAAAGCGTCGGGGGACGAATCGTACGAGCAGTACTTC
CASSKASGDESYEQYF
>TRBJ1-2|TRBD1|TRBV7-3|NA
TGTGCCAGCGCCGCCGGGACAGCTAACTATGGCTACACCTTC
CASAAGTANYGYTF
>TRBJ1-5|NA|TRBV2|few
TGTGCCAGCAGTGAAGTCACAAGAAATCAGCCCCAGCATTTT
CASSEVTRNQPQHF
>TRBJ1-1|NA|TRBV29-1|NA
TGCAGCGTCGGCACGACAGGTACGAGCATCACTGAAGCTTTCTTT
CSVGTTGTSITEAFF
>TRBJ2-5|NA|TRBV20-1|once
TGCAGTGCTAGTTATGTCGGGGAGACCCAGTACTTC
CSASYVGETQYF